A selection of T cell receptor beta chains follows, all from one sample in a study of vaccination and CD4 T cells after COVID-19. TCRdb processed the PCR reads anew with MiXCR; each CDR3 protein has one entry. The data show 20,000 or so distinct CDR3 sequences, approximately 27% seen once. These receptors' targets are unknown. Sequencing input: cultured CD4+ T cells from blood. These receptors were taken from a human donor with COVID-19. The CDR3 runs from the conserved cysteine through the conserved F or W. The D gene is left open where the match is weak. Some rows have no size entry. The others give once, few or many, or a class for an expanded clone.

D	V	size	J	DNA	CDR3
TRBD2	TRBV6-1	few	TRBJ2-2	TGTGCCAGCAGCATGACTAGCGCTGCGAACACCGGGGAGCTGTTTTTT	CASSMTSAANTGELFF
-	TRBV6-5	few	TRBJ2-7	TGTGCCAGCAGTTACTCTCGGCAGCTAACCTACGAGCAGTACTTC	CASSYSRQLTYEQYF
TRBD1	TRBV5-5	few	TRBJ1-4	TGTGCCAGCAGTTCGGGGACAGGGAATAATGAAAAACTGTTTTTT	CASSSGTGNNEKLFF
-	TRBV28	few	TRBJ1-5	TGTGCCAGCAGTTTACCCTTCGCAGGGGTGGGTCAGCCCCAGCATTTT	CASSLPFAGVGQPQHF
TRBD2	TRBV27	-	TRBJ2-3	TGTGCCAGCAGTTTATCGCCCGGGGGGGGGGGCACAGATACGCAGTATTTT	CASSLSPGGGGTDTQYF
-	TRBV19	few	TRBJ1-3	TGTGCCAGTAGTTTGGACTCAGTCAGAAACACCATATATTTT	CASSLDSVRNTIYF
TRBD1	TRBV20-1	-	TRBJ1-1	TGCAGTGCTCCCCAGGGGGACACTGAAGCTTTCTTT	CSAPQGDTEAFF
TRBD2	TRBV27	-	TRBJ2-2	TGTGCCAGCAGTAGACTAGCCGGTCCCGGGGAGCTGTTTTTT	CASSRLAGPGELFF
-	TRBV9	-	TRBJ1-4	TGTGCCAGCAGCGTAGAAGGGAATAATGAAAAACTGTTTTTT	CASSVEGNNEKLFF
-	TRBV6-2/TRBV6-3	-	TRBJ2-7	TGTGCCAGCAGCCCGACAGGAGTAGCCTACGAGCAGTACTTC	CASSPTGVAYEQYF
-	TRBV6-5	-	TRBJ2-3	TGTGCCAGCAGTTACTCGAGACAGTGGAAATCTAGCACAGATACGCAGTATTTT	CASSYSRQWKSSTDTQYF
-	TRBV27	medium-sized	TRBJ1-5	TGTGCCAGCAGTTCCCGTTGGGGGACGGGTCAGCCCCAGCATTTT	CASSSRWGTGQPQHF
-	TRBV2	few	TRBJ1-2	TGTGCCAGCAGAGAGGGGATTGAGGGCTACACCTTC	CASREGIEGYTF
-	TRBV7-9	few	TRBJ1-1	TGTGCCAGCAGCTTAGAGGAACGAGGGGTATTCAACCCAGAAGCTTTCTTT	CASSLEERGVFNPEAFF
TRBD2	TRBV6-1	-	TRBJ2-7	TGTGCCAGCAGAAGGCGGGGGGGCCTCTACGAGCAGTACTTC	CASRRRGGLYEQYF
TRBD2	TRBV28	-	TRBJ2-7	TGTGCCAGCAGAAGCGGGGGGGCCCGGGGGGAGCAGTACTTC	CASRSGGARGEQYF
-	TRBV7-2	few	TRBJ1-2	TGTGCCAGCAGCTTAGCGGGTCCAGGGCGTTATGGCTACACCTTC	CASSLAGPGRYGYTF
TRBD1	TRBV20-1	-	TRBJ2-7	TGCAGTGCGAGAGACCCGGGACAGGGGGCCTACGAGCAGTACTTC	CSARDPGQGAYEQYF
-	TRBV20-1	few	TRBJ1-2	TGCAGTGCTAGAGCCGTCCAGGCCTCTAACTATGGCTACACCTTC	CSARAVQASNYGYTF
-	TRBV7-2	-	TRBJ2-7	TGTGCCAGCAGCTTAGCGGGCAGGGTAAACGAGCAGTACTTC	CASSLAGRVNEQYF
-	TRBV12-3/TRBV12-4	few	TRBJ1-1	TGTGCCAGCAGTTTAGGGCGGCCGAACACTGAAGCTTTCTTT	CASSLGRPNTEAFF
TRBD1	TRBV19	-	TRBJ1-2	TGTGCCAGTAGTATCGGGACAGGGGAGGTCTATGGCTACACCTTC	CASSIGTGEVYGYTF